The present TCR beta chain was sequenced within a study of early T cells in non-severe SARS-CoV-2 infection. This clonotype appeared a few times. Unique molecular identifiers were affixed to single, distinct cDNA molecules. TCRdb fed the 5' RACE reads into MiXCR, producing one record per CDR3 protein. The sample records roughly 35,000 distinct CDR3 sequences, over 4.5% being singletons. CDR3 length equals 13 residues. The V end lost 1 base, the J end lost 2 bases, and 5 bases lay between the germline ends. The sample was whole blood. J is TRBJ1-2 and V is TRBV12-3 or TRBV12-4; no clear D gene. This sequence originates from an adult who was a healthcare worker with PCR-confirmed SARS-CoV-2 infection or an uninfected control (not recorded which). The CDR3 loop is CASSLEGNYGYTF. DNA for the CDR3: TGTGCCAGCAGTTTAGAGGGCAACTATGGCTACACCTTC.